This TCR beta chain appears in the sequencing data of a study of T cells in Graves' hyperthyroidism and ophthalmopathy. The CDR3 loop spans 15 amino acids. Germline trimming cut 4 bases from V and 6 bases from J; bases unmatched to any gene: 7. Germline CDR1 reads SGHRS; CDR2 reads YFSETQ. RNA transcripts yielded amplified TCR beta CDR3 regions. The TCR CDR3 first-round RT-PCR relied on the HTBI primer set. A single record per CDR3 protein comes from TCRdb applying MiXCR to the multiplex PCR reads. The table records about 270,000 distinct CDR3 sequences, approximately 14% of them present only once. The specimen was blood. This clonotype originated in a woman in her fifties or sixties with Graves' hyperthyroidism that later progressed to Graves' ophthalmopathy. V and J are TRBV5-1 and TRBJ2-3; TRBD2 agrees at 11 bases. The CDR3 region is CASSLGIAGGDTQYF. The CDR3 DNA reads TGCGCCAGCAGCCTTGGGATAGCGGGAGGGGATACGCAGTATTTT. Variable domain in full (rest from reference TRBV5-1 and TRBJ2-3): KAGVTQTPRYLIKTRGQQVTLSCSPISGHRSVSWYQQTPGQGLQFLFEYFSETQRNKGNFPGRFSGRQFSNSRSEMNVSTLELGDSALYLCASSLGIAGGDTQYFGPGTRLTVL.